This TCR beta chain was captured by sequencing in a study of T-cell reconstitution after alpha-beta-depleted transplantation in children. This clonotype was detected ten times or more. Preparation of the TCRbeta library involved a method that used unique molecular identifiers. From the PCR reads, TCRdb called clonotypes with MiXCR, one entry per CDR3 protein. This sample has approximately 520,000 distinct CDR3 sequences; roughly 10% occur once, and the top ten carry roughly 15%. The germline V and J ends were trimmed by 2 bases and 0 bases, with 4 bases remaining between them. The CDR3 length is 13 residues. CDR1 is SEHNR, CDR2 FQNEAQ, per germline (reference sequence).

This chain uses TRBV7-9 with TRBJ1-1; D is uncertain. The clonotype originates from a female patient aged 2 to 10 who had a stem cell transplant for aplastic anemia, so the T cells may come from the graft donor. Sample: PBMCs, mostly from graft donor cells, taken 180 days after TCRalphabeta/CD19-depleted stem cell transplant. The CDR3 DNA reads TGTGCCAGCAGCTTACTGATGAACACTGAAGCTTTCTTT. Residues: CASSLLMNTEAFF.